Included here is one T cell receptor (beta chain) sequence, with context. Genes and germline come from the mouse. The assay was immunoSEQ multiplex PCR, and TCRdb's table has in-frame clones only and misses some. The data contain 1,500 to 2,000 clones, roughly half of them singletons. This entry comes from a study of tissue T cells after allogeneic stem cell transplantation. Specified time point: mouse harvest day 14 after allogeneic transplant. Mouse grafts combined 10^7 T-cell-depleted bone marrow cells with 10^6 splenic CD5+ T cells. The clonotype comes from a female BALB/c mouse given C57BL/6 T cells with graft-versus-host disease after an allogeneic hematopoietic cell transplant. Specimen: gut tissue.

The DNA read from the CDR3 is TGTGCCAGCAGCTGGGACAGTGGCAACTCCGACTACACC. Translation gives CASSWDSGNSDYT. The full CDR3 protein reads CASSWDSGNSDYTF. The rearrangement links TRBV26 to TRBJ1-2; TRBD1 aligns across 7 bases. With the read ending 1 residue before the CDR3 end, the germline J gene is used to fill in that end. Trimming cost V 6 bases and J 2 bases; bases outside gene matches: 6. The V gene's germline CDR1 is KGHPV and CDR2 FQNQEV (reference sequence). The CDR3 spans 14 residues.